Listed below are T cell receptor beta chains from one sample, sequenced in a study of T cell responses to AZD1222 COVID-19 vaccine. Libraries were prepared by immunoSEQ multiplex PCR; TCRdb keeps only in-frame clonotypes and omits some of them. This table has roughly 180,000 clones, roughly nine tenths appearing once. The sequencing here drew on peripheral blood, taken 28 days after the second AZD1222 dose. The receptors stem from an adult who received the AZD1222 COVID-19 vaccine. Both conserved end residues are trimmed from each CDR3.

13 TRBV24-1 ATSDPERGEYGYT
12 TRBV7-9 ASSSEGGTDTQY
12 TRBV19 ASLDRRQNQPQH
13 TRBV7-8 ASTLYSPGANEQF
12 TRBV30 AWSGLEVNQPQH
12 TRBV7-9 ASSPTAGWKTQY
15 TRBV2 ASRGWGTGDSNQPQH
12 TRBV9 ASSSTVVNTEAF
13 TRBV9 ASSPSGTDNSPLH
13 TRBV7-2 ASSLEQGSYNEQF
12 TRBV6-5 ASSPQGFGEKLF
10 TRBV24-1 ATSDRNYGYT
15 TRBV18 ASSPPVGRATYNEQF
12 TRBV18 ASSPESSNQPQH
16 TRBV29-1 SVAPPDEWSGFVGEAF
12 TRBV27 ASSSGQGAREQY
13 TRBV18 ASSPRRGGGEKLF
13 TRBV6-5 ASRDRGSGNQPQH
12 TRBV6-1 ASSEITVYYEQY
11 TRBV12-3/TRBV12-4 ASSSRQDGEQY
12 TRBV20-1 SASQQGAGEKLF
15 TRBV5-1 ASSWTSGRPGGGELF
14 TRBV4-3 ASSQNTGALSYEQY
14 TRBV18 ASSALDSHSGNTIY
13 TRBV7-2 ASSFPNRGAQPQH
11 TRBV27 ASRGDLLLPLH
12 TRBV29-1 SVRQGAAQETQY
13 TRBV2 ASSEQGGTNEKLF
9 TRBV5-1 ASSLGYEQY
14 TRBV10-3 AISDPGTDSSYEQY
12 TRBV18 ASSPGTGSYEQY
12 TRBV11-2 ASSLNGEEETQY
12 TRBV10-3 AISDPRGDQPQH
11 TRBV12-3/TRBV12-4 ASSFSGDYGYT
10 TRBV12-3/TRBV12-4 ASSQGITEAF
11 TRBV6-5 AVKMSSGNTIY
10 TRBV12-5 ASGPGNYGYT
12 TRBV14 ASRRPGAGNEQF
12 TRBV19 ASSIGAQGTPQY
12 TRBV5-1 ASSLWSGGTEAF
13 TRBV6-5 ASSYSNRANQPQH
13 TRBV27 ASSPLAGGTYEQY
9 TRBV20-1 RAESGGGYT